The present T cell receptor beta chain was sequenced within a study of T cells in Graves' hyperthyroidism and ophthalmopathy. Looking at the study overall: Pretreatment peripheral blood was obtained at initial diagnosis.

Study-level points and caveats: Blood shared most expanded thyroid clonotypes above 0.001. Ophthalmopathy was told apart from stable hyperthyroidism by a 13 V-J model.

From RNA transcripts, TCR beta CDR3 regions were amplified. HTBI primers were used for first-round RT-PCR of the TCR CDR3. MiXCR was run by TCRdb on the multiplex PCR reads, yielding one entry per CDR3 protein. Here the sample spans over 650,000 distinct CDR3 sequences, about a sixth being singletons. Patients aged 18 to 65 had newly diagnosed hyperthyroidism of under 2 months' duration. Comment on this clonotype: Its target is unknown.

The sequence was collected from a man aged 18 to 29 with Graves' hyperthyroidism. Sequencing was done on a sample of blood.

The CDR3 loop reads CASALGATAGYTF. The CDR3 nucleotides are TGCGCCAGCGCCTTGGGGGCGACGGCTGGCTACACCTTC. V gene TRBV5-1 combines with J gene TRBJ1-2; perhaps TRBD1 as D (6 bases). Germline V CDR1 and CDR2: SGHRS, YFSETQ. The CDR3 is 13 amino acids. The germline V and J ends were trimmed by 7 bases and 7 bases, with 17 bases remaining between them.